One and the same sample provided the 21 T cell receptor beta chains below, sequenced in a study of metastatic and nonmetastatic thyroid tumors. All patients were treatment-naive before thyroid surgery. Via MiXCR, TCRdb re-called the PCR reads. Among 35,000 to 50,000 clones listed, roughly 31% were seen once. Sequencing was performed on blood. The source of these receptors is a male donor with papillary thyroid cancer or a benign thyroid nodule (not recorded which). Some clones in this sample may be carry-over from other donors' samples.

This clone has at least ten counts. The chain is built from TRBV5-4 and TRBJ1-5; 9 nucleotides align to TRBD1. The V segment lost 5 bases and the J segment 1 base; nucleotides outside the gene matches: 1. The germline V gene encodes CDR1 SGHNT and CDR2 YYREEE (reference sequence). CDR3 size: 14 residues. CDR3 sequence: CASRDRGSNQPQHF. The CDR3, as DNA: TGTGCCAGCAGGGACAGGGGAAGCAATCAGCCCCAGCATTTT. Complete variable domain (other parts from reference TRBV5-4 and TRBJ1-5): ETGVTQSPTHLIKTRGQQVTLRCSSQSGHNTVSWYQQALGQGPQFIFQYYREEENGRGNFPPRFSGLQFPNYSSELNVNALELDDSALYLCASRDRGSNQPQHFGDGTRLSIL.

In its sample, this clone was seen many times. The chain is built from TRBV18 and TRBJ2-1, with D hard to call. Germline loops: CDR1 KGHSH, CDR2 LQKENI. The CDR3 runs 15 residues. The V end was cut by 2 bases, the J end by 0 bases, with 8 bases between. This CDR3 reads CASSPTASSYNEQFF. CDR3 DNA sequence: TGTGCCAGCTCACCAACGGCGAGCTCCTACAATGAGCAGTTCTTC.

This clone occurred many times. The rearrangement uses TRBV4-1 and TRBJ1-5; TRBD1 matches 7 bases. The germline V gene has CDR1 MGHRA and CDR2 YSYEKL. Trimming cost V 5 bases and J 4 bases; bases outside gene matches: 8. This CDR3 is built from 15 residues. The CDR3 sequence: CASSFTGDLNQPQHF. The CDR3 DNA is TGCGCCAGCAGCTTTACAGGGGATCTTAATCAGCCCCAGCATTTT.

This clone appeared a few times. The CDR3 DNA follows: TGCAGTGCCGTTAGCGGGGACTCCTACGAGCAGTACTTC. Translated, it gives CSAVSGDSYEQYF. J is TRBJ2-7 and V is TRBV20-1, with TRBD2 matching over 8 bases. This CDR3 has 13 amino acids. V shed 6 bases and J 0 bases; nucleotides not matched to a gene: 4. Germline values: CDR1 DFQATT, CDR2 SNEGSKA (reference sequence).

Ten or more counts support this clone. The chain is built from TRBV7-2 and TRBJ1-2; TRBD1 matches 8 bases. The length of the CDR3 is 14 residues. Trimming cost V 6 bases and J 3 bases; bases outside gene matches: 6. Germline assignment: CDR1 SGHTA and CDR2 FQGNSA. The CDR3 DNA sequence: TGTGCCAGCAGTCTCACAGGGGGAGACTATGGCTACACCTTC. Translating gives CASSLTGGDYGYTF.

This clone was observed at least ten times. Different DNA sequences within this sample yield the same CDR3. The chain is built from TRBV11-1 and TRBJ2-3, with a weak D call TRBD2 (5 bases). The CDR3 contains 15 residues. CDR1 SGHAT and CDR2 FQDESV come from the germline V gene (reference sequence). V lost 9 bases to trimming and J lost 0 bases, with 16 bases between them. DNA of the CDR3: TGTGCCAGTGTTCCCCTAGCAGATAGCACAGATACGCAGTATTTT. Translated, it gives CASVPLADSTDTQYF.

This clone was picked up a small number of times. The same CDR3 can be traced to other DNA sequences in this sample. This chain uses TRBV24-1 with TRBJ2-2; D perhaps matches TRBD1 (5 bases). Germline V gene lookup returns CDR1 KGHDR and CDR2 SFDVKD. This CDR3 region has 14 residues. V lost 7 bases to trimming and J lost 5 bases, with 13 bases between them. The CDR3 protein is CATRGTGTTGELFF. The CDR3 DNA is TGTGCCACCAGGGGTACAGGTACGACCGGGGAGCTGTTTTTT.

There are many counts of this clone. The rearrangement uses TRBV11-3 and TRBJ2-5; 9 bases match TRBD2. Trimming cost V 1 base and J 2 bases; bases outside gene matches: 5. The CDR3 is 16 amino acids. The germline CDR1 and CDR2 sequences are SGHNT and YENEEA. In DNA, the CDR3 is TGTGCCAGCAGCTTAGCGGGTAGCGGGGGACAAGAGACCCAGTACTTC. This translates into CASSLAGSGGQETQYF. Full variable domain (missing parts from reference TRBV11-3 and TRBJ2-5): EAGVVQSPRYKIIEKKQPVAFWCNPISGHNTLYWYLQNLGQGPELLIRYENEEAVDDSQLPKDRFSAERLKGVDSTLKIQPAELGDSAVYLCASSLAGSGGQETQYFGPGTRLLVL.

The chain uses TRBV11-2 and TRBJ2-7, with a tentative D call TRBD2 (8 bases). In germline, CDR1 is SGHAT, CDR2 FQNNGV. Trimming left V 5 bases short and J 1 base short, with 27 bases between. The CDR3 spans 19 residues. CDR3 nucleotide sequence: TGTGCCAGCAGCCCAGAGGGACAGCGGGAGATTCTTAGGTCCTACGAGCAGTACTTC. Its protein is CASSPEGQREILRSYEQYF.

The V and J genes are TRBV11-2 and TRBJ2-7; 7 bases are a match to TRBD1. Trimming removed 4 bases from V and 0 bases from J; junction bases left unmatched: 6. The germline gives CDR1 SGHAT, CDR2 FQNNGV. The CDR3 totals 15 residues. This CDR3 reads CASSSKTGVSYEQYF. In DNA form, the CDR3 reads TGTGCCAGCAGCTCAAAAACAGGGGTCTCCTACGAGCAGTACTTC.

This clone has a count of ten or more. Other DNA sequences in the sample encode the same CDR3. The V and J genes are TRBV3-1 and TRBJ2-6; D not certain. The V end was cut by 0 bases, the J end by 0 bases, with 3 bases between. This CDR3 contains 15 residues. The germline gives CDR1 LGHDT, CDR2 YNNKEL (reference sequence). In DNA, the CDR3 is TGTGCCAGCAGCCAAGATAGCTCTGGGGCCAACGTCCTGACTTTC. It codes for CASSQDSSGANVLTF.

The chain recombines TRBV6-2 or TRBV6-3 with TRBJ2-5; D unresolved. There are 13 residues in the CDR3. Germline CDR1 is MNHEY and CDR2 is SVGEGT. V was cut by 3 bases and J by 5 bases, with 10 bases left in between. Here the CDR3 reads CASSYAHRETQYF. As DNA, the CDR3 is TGTGCCAGCAGTTATGCCCACCGGGAGACCCAGTACTTC.

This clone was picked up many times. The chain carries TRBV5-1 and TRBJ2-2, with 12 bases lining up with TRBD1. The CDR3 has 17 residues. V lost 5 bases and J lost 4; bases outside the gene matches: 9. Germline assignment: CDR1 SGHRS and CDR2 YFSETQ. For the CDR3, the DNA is TGCGCCAGCAGGGTACCGGGACAGGGGGCAAGCACCGGGGAGCTGTTTTTT. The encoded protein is CASRVPGQGASTGELFF. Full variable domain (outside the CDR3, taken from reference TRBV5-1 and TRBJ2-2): KAGVTQTPRYLIKTRGQQVTLSCSPISGHRSVSWYQQTPGQGLQFLFEYFSETQRNKGNFPGRFSGRQFSNSRSEMNVSTLELGDSALYLCASRVPGQGASTGELFFGEGSRLTVL.

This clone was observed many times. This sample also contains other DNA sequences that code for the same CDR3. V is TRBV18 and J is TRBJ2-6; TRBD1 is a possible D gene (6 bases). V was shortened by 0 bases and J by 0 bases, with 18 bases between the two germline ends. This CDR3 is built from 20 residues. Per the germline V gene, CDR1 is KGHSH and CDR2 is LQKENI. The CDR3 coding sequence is TGTGCCAGCTCACCACCGGTAGTTTTACAGGGTCCCTCTGGGGCCAACGTCCTGACTTTC. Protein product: CASSPPVVLQGPSGANVLTF.

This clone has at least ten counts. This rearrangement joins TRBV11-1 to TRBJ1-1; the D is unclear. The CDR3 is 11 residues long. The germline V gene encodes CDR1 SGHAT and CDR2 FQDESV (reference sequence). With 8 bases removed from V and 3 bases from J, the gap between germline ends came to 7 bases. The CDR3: CASRADTEAFF. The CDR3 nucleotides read TGTGCCAGCCGGGCCGACACTGAAGCTTTCTTT.

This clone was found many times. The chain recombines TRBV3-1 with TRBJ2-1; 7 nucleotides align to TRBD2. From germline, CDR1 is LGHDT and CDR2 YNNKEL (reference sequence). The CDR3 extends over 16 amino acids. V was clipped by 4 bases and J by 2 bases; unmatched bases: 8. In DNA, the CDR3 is TGTGCCAGCAGCCGTCCCAGCGGGAATACCTACAATGAGCAGTTCTTC. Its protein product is CASSRPSGNTYNEQFF.

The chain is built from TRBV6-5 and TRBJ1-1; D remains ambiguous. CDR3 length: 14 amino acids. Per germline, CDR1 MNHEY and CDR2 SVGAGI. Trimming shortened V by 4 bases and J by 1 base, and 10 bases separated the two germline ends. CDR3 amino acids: CASSSSAGNTEAFF. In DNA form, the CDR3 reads TGTGCCAGCAGTTCCTCGGCGGGGAACACTGAAGCTTTCTTT.

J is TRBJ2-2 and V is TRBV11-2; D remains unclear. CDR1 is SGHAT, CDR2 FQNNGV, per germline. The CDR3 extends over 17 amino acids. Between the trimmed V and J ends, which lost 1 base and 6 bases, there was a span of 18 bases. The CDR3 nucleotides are TGTGCCAGCAGCTTAGTTGTCTTACAGCTTCGTGCCGGGGAGCTGTTTTTT. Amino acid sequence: CASSLVVLQLRAGELFF.

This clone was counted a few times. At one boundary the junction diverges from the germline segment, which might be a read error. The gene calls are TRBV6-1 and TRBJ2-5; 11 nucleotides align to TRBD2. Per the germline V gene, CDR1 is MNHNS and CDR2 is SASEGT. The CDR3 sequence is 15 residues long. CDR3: CDSSELAGDQETQYF. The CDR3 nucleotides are TGTGACAGCAGTGAACTAGCGGGAGACCAAGAGACCCAGTACTTC.

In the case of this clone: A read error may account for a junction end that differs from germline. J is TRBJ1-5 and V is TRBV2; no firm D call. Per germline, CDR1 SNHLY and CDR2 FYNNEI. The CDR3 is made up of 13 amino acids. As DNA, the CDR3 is TGTGCCGCACGATCCTATAGCAATCATCCCCAGCATTTT. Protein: CAARSYSNHPQHF.

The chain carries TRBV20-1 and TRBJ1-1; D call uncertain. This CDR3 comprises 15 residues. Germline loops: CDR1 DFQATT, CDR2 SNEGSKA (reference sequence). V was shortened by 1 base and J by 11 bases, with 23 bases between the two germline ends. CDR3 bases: TGCAGTGCTAGAGCCCTAGAGAGGCAGGTGGATGATGCTTTCTTT. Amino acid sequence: CSARALERQVDDAFF.